These 13 T cell receptor beta chains came from one sample sequenced in a study of post-analysis software for immune sequencing data. Study-wide findings and caveats: Controls had lower frequencies than patients of four or five TRBV segments, which included TRBV5-6, TRBV5-1 and TRBV20-1.

Unique molecular identifiers featured in each of the TCR beta cDNA libraries. MiXCR, run by TCRdb on the PCR reads, gives a single entry per CDR3 protein. This table holds approximately 360,000 distinct CDR3 sequences, approximately 33% found once. Antigen specificity for these receptors is unknown. The sequenced sample consisted of blood. The receptors derive from a girl between 5 and 17 years old with multiple sclerosis.

The rearrangement joins TRBV20-1 to TRBJ2-3; tentative D call: TRBD1 (6 bases). The CDR3 sequence is 14 residues long. V lost 6 bases and J 0 bases, leaving 13 bases between the germline ends. CDR1 DFQATT and CDR2 SNEGSKA come from the germline V gene (reference sequence). The CDR3 protein is CSAQGGPSTDTQYF. The CDR3 DNA is TGCAGTGCCCAAGGGGGTCCTAGCACAGATACGCAGTATTTT.

The chain has TRBV30 and TRBJ2-3, with D possibly TRBD2 on 5 matching bases. The CDR3 spans 12 residues. Germline assignment: CDR1 GTSNPN and CDR2 SVGIG (reference sequence). The V and J ends lost 0 bases and 12 bases respectively, with 13 bases between them. The CDR3 spells CAWSVRQAGQYF. CDR3 nucleotide sequence: TGTGCCTGGAGTGTCAGGCAGGCGGGCCAGTATTTT.

This clonotype was seen a handful of times. The chain uses TRBV6-5 and TRBJ2-3, with 10 bases lining up with TRBD1. Looked up from germline, CDR1 is MNHEY and CDR2 is SVGAGI. V was pared by 3 bases and J by 4 bases, with 13 bases of the junction left unmatched. The CDR3 runs 18 residues. CDR3 amino acids: CASSYSQTGTGDPDTQYF. The CDR3, as DNA: TGTGCCAGCAGTTATTCTCAAACCGGGACAGGGGACCCAGATACGCAGTATTTT.

This clonotype has more than one count but fewer than ten. The V call is TRBV28, the J call TRBJ1-6; no definite D call. V gave up 2 bases and J gave up 13 bases, with 6 bases separating them. The CDR3 is 11 residues long. CDR1 is MDHEN and CDR2 is SYDVKM in the germline V gene. CDR3 nucleotide sequence: TGTGCCAGCAGTTTAGATGGGCCCCTCCACTTT. Its protein product is CASSLDGPLHF.

The J gene is TRBJ2-5, the V gene TRBV5-1; 8 bases fit TRBD1. Per the germline V gene, CDR1 is SGHRS and CDR2 is YFSETQ. The CDR3 sequence is 14 residues long. With 4 bases clipped from V and 5 bases from J, the junction kept 7 bases outside the gene matches. CDR3 in DNA: TGCGCCAGCAGCATCGACAGGGGTGGTGAGACCCAGTACTTC. Translation: CASSIDRGGETQYF.

This clonotype was observed a few times. The rearrangement links TRBV20-1 to TRBJ2-7; weak D call: TRBD2 (6 bases). The V gene lost 1 base and the J gene lost 0 bases, with 16 bases spanning the gap. The CDR3 has 16 residues. Germline V gene sequence: CDR1 DFQATT, CDR2 SNEGSKA (reference sequence). This chain's CDR3 is CSARGGEILISYEQYF. The CDR3 nucleotides read TGCAGTGCTAGAGGGGGGGAGATCCTAATCTCCTACGAGCAGTACTTC.

The chain carries TRBV12-3 or TRBV12-4 and TRBJ1-5, with D tentatively TRBD1 (6 bases). The CDR3 has 13 residues. Trimming pared 8 bases from V and 6 bases from J, leaving 14 bases between. The CDR3 nucleotides read TGTGCCAGCGGCCCGGGGGGCGGTCAGCCCCAGCATTTT. Encoded protein: CASGPGGGQPQHF.

A single count supports this clonotype. The rearrangement uses TRBV4-2 and TRBJ2-3; 8 positions agree with TRBD2. The CDR3 extends over 17 amino acids. Germline lookup yields CDR1 LGHNA and CDR2 YNFKEQ. After removal of 3 bases from V and 0 bases from J, the junction contained 8 bases not matched to a gene. The CDR3 DNA sequence: TGTGCCAGCAGCCAGGCCCCACAGCGGGGGAGCACAGATACGCAGTATTTT. Amino acid sequence: CASSQAPQRGSTDTQYF.

This clonotype was seen a handful of times. The chain carries TRBV20-1 and TRBJ2-7; a weak D match, TRBD1 (5 bases). V was pared by 3 bases and J by 2 bases, with 8 bases between. Germline V gene sequence: CDR1 DFQATT, CDR2 SNEGSKA (reference sequence). This CDR3 region has 12 residues. The CDR3 here is CSARGRAYEQYF. DNA for the CDR3: TGCAGTGCTAGGGGCAGGGCCTACGAGCAGTACTTC.

The rearrangement uses TRBV12-3 or TRBV12-4 and TRBJ2-7; possible D gene TRBD1, 6 bases. The V end lost 6 bases, the J end lost 6 bases, and 21 bases lay between the germline ends. The CDR3 runs 15 residues. DNA for the CDR3: TGTGCCAGCAGCCATGGTTTGGGGGCAACCTGCGAGCAGTACTTC. Its protein is CASSHGLGATCEQYF.

The genes are TRBV27 and TRBJ1-5; perhaps TRBD1 as D (5 bases). V was trimmed by 3 bases and J by 5 bases, leaving 11 bases between them. The CDR3 has 14 amino acids. The germline CDR1 and CDR2 sequences are MNHEY and SMNVEV (reference sequence). CDR3 nucleotide sequence: TGTGCCAGCAGTTTTCTAGGGGCGGATCAGCCCCAGCATTTT. Its protein product is CASSFLGADQPQHF.

The CDR3 spells CASSLVQGYYNEQFF. The CDR3 nucleotides are TGTGCCAGCAGTTTAGTCCAGGGGTACTACAATGAGCAGTTCTTC. The chain combines TRBV28 with TRBJ2-1, with TRBD1 as a possible D gene (6 bases). Trimming pared 2 bases from V and 3 bases from J, leaving 11 bases between. CDR1 is MDHEN and CDR2 is SYDVKM in the germline V gene. The CDR3 totals 15 residues.

A few counts support this clonotype. The rearrangement links TRBV6-5 to TRBJ2-7; 7 bases align to TRBD1. CDR1 and CDR2 from the germline V gene are MNHEY and SVGAGI. The J segment lost 2 bases and the V segment lost 2 bases, leaving 6 bases of the junction unmatched. This CDR3 is built from 15 residues. In DNA form, the CDR3 reads TGTGCCAGCAGTTACGAAGGTCAGGGGGCCTACGAGCAGTACTTC. The encoded protein is CASSYEGQGAYEQYF.